The 10 T cell receptor beta chains below come from one sample, sequenced in a study of T cell responses to AZD1222 COVID-19 vaccine. Libraries were prepared by immunoSEQ multiplex PCR; TCRdb keeps only in-frame clonotypes and omits some of them. The sample shows about 140,000 clones, around 92% of them seen only once. The sequenced sample was peripheral blood, obtained on day 0 of AZD1222 vaccination. Receptor source: an adult in good health.

This chain joins TRBV7-9 and TRBJ1-2; D possibly corresponds to TRBD1 (6 bases). Germline V gene data show CDR1 as SEHNR and CDR2 as FQNEAQ (reference sequence). Trimming pared 6 bases from V and 0 bases from J, leaving 17 bases between. The CDR3 spans 16 residues. DNA of the CDR3: TGTGCCAGCAGACCACCGGACAGCACGACTAACTATGGCTACACCTTC. This translates into CASRPPDSTTNYGYTF.

This chain uses TRBV5-1 with TRBJ2-7, with D unclear. With 5 bases removed from V and 0 bases from J, the gap between germline ends came to 6 bases. CDR1 SGHRS and CDR2 YFSETQ come from the germline V gene. There are 12 residues in the CDR3. The DNA of the CDR3 is TGCGCCAGCAGTGACAACTCCTACGAGCAGTACTTC. This sequence encodes CASSDNSYEQYF.

The chain couples TRBV6-2 or TRBV6-3 to TRBJ1-1; D is undetermined. V was trimmed by 5 bases and J by 5 bases, leaving 18 bases between them. This CDR3 has 15 residues. Germline CDR1 is MNHEY and CDR2 is SVGEGT. The CDR3 is CASSLQSSQRTEAFF. The CDR3 DNA sequence: TGTGCCAGCAGTCTACAGTCGTCCCAGAGGACTGAAGCTTTCTTT.

This chain uses TRBV7-9 with TRBJ1-2; possibly TRBD1 for D (5 bases). Germline V gives CDR1 SEHNR, CDR2 FQNEAQ (reference sequence). The V end lost 2 bases, the J end lost 8 bases, and 21 bases lay between the germline ends. This CDR3 contains 16 residues. The CDR3 here is CASSLRPQGPGRGYTF. The CDR3 bases are TGTGCCAGCAGCTTAAGGCCCCAGGGTCCGGGTAGGGGCTACACCTTC.

V gene TRBV19 combines with J gene TRBJ1-3; 8 bases align to TRBD1. V gave up 7 bases and J gave up 4 bases; unmatched junction bases: 3. The CDR3 loop spans 13 amino acids. CDR1 LNHDA and CDR2 SQIVND come from the germline V gene (reference sequence). The CDR3 DNA sequence: TGTGCCAGTACAACAGGGGGAGGAAACACCATATATTTT. Translated: CASTTGGGNTIYF.

Remarks on this clone: Other DNA sequences in this specimen translate into the identical CDR3. The chain joins TRBV9 to TRBJ2-1; D is unresolved. The CDR3 contains 12 residues. Germline CDR1 is SGDLS and CDR2 is YYNGEE. V shed 4 bases and J shed 3 bases, with 5 bases lying between them. The CDR3 sequence: CASSPNYNEQFF. The CDR3 DNA reads as TGTGCCAGCAGCCCCAACTACAATGAGCAGTTCTTC.

This chain joins TRBV29-1 and TRBJ1-1; D remains unclear. The ends were cut back, 4 bases at V and 0 bases at J, with 21 bases in the middle. The length of the CDR3 is 17 residues. Germline V gene data show CDR1 as SQVTM and CDR2 as ANQGSEA. As DNA, the CDR3 is TGCAGCGTTGCAGGAACCACGGGGTCCCAGGTGAACACTGAAGCTTTCTTT. It encodes CSVAGTTGSQVNTEAFF.

The chain links TRBV7-2 to TRBJ1-1; D is uncertain. The germline V and J ends were trimmed by 2 bases and 0 bases, with 4 bases remaining between them. Germline V CDR1 and CDR2: SGHTA, FQGNSA. This CDR3 region has 13 residues. The CDR3 bases are TGTGCCAGCAGCTTACAGATGAACACTGAAGCTTTCTTT. This encodes CASSLQMNTEAFF. Using reference TRBV7-2 and TRBJ1-1 for the parts outside the CDR3, the full variable domain is GAGVSQSPSNKVTEKGKDVELRCDPISGHTALYWYRQSLGQGLEFLIYFQGNSAPDKSGLPSDRFSAERTGGSVSTLTIQRTQQEDSAVYLCASSLQMNTEAFFGQGTRLTVV.

The chain carries TRBV7-8 and TRBJ1-2; 9 nucleotides align to TRBD1. V shed 2 bases and J 4 bases; nucleotides not matched to a gene: 5. The CDR3 runs to 15 residues. In germline, CDR1 is SGHVS, CDR2 FQNEAQ. CDR3 sequence reads: CASSLPVTGGYGYTF. CDR3 in DNA: TGTGCCAGCAGCTTACCGGTGACAGGGGGCTATGGCTACACCTTC. Using reference TRBV7-8 and TRBJ1-2 for the parts outside the CDR3, the full variable domain is GAGVSQSPRYKVAKRGQDVALRCDPISGHVSLFWYQQALGQGPEFLTYFQNEAQLDKSGLPSDRFFAERPEGSVSTLKIQRTQQEDSAVYLCASSLPVTGGYGYTFGSGTRLTVV.

The chain couples TRBV7-2 to TRBJ1-4; TRBD1 is a possible D gene (5 bases). V lost 4 bases to trimming and J lost 8 bases, with 14 bases between them. CDR3 length: 14 amino acids. CDR1 SGHTA and CDR2 FQGNSA come from the germline V gene. CDR3: CASSSTVGREKLFF. The CDR3 DNA sequence: TGTGCCAGCAGCTCGACAGTCGGTAGGGAAAAACTGTTTTTT. Full variable domain (missing parts from reference TRBV7-2 and TRBJ1-4): GAGVSQSPSNKVTEKGKDVELRCDPISGHTALYWYRQSLGQGLEFLIYFQGNSAPDKSGLPSDRFSAERTGGSVSTLTIQRTQQEDSAVYLCASSSTVGREKLFFGSGTQLSVL.